Presented here are 4 T cell receptor beta chains from one specimen sequenced in a study of T cell responses to AZD1222 COVID-19 vaccine (dated by TCRdb to the early 2020s). Library preparation was by the immunoSEQ multiplex PCR assay. Sourced from immuneACCESS, this table was stored by TCRdb with only in-frame sequences that have V and J called. A share of the clones is absent; for the studies checked, an unresolved V gene accounts for under half, and the remainder has no known explanation. In all, the sample holds about 120,000 clones, and 75% to 95% of those were seen once. Together, the top ten hold just over 4% of the sample. Read against the paper, the sample's time point label means: about 28 days (+/-7) after the second vaccine dose. This sample's treatment or condition label indicates: meningococcal conjugate vaccine given as trial control. This material consisted of peripheral blood, taken 28 days after the second dose of the MenACWY control vaccine. All receptors come from an adult who received the MenACWY meningococcal vaccine as a control.

This rearrangement joins TRBV2 to TRBJ2-7, with 8 bases fitting TRBD1. V shed 3 bases, J shed 3 bases, and the junction held 10 bases outside the gene matches. This CDR3 has 16 amino acids. CDR1 SNHLY and CDR2 FYNNEI come from the germline V gene. CDR3 nucleotides: TGTGCCAGCAGTGACCCGCCCACAGGGGGACGCTACGAGCAGTACTTC. This encodes CASSDPPTGGRYEQYF.

About this clone: Other nucleotide sequences from this sample produce the same CDR3. The chain uses TRBV18 and TRBJ2-7; a possible D gene is TRBD2 (6 bases). Germline-derived CDR1 and CDR2 are KGHSH and LQKENI. The length of the CDR3 is 13 residues. Trimming removed 3 bases from V and 4 bases from J, with 10 bases in between. The CDR3 DNA reads TGTGCCAGCTCACCGGGGGGAAGTTACGAGCAGTACTTC. Translated, it gives CASSPGGSYEQYF.

The rearrangement uses TRBV30 and TRBJ2-1; 14 positions agree with TRBD2. Trimming took 5 bases from V and 1 from J; bases not matched to a gene: 4. CDR1 is GTSNPN, CDR2 SVGIG, per germline (reference sequence). The CDR3 is 16 residues long. The CDR3 here is CAWERLAGGSYNEQFF. In DNA form, the CDR3 reads TGTGCCTGGGAGAGACTAGCGGGAGGGTCCTACAATGAGCAGTTCTTC.

V usage is TRBV6-1 and J usage is TRBJ2-5, with D perhaps TRBD1 (5 bases). Germline V gene sequence: CDR1 MNHNS, CDR2 SASEGT. The germline V and J ends were trimmed by 1 base and 5 bases, with 14 bases remaining between them. This CDR3 spans 15 amino acids. The CDR3 reads CASSEVGPRRETQYF. In nucleotides, the CDR3 is TGTGCCAGCAGTGAAGTGGGGCCCCGCCGGGAGACCCAGTACTTC.